This is a list of T cell receptor beta chains from one sample in a study of T cell changes during pregnancy in multiple sclerosis. TCRdb's table, derived via immunoSEQ multiplex PCR, lists solely in-frame clones and lacks some. The table shows around 40,000 clones, with 85% to 95% occurring only once. The sample in question was CD4+ T cells from peripheral blood mononuclear cells, obtained in the second trimester of pregnancy. Every receptor here comes from a female donor with multiple sclerosis, enrolled in a pregnancy study. Each CDR3 is given with its conserved first and last residue. The order of the fields is V gene, D gene, clone size, CDR3 length, J gene, CDR3 DNA, CDR3 protein. The D gene is left open where the match is weak. Not all rows give a size; the values are once, few, many and, for expanded clones, a class.

v_call: TRBV2
d_call: .
clone_size: .
cdr3_length: 15
j_call: TRBJ1-5
cdr3_nt: TGTGCCAGCAGTGAGATCGGGCAGGGGAATCAGCCCCAGCATTTT
cdr3_aa: CASSEIGQGNQPQHF

v_call: TRBV5-1
d_call: .
clone_size: .
cdr3_length: 15
j_call: TRBJ1-5
cdr3_nt: TGCGCCAGCAGCCCCACTCTGGGAGGCAATCAGCCCCAGCATTTT
cdr3_aa: CASSPTLGGNQPQHF

v_call: TRBV25-1
d_call: .
clone_size: .
cdr3_length: 13
j_call: TRBJ2-2
cdr3_nt: TGTGCCAGCATGAGAGACTACACCGGGGAGCTGTTTTTT
cdr3_aa: CASMRDYTGELFF

v_call: TRBV18
d_call: TRBD1
clone_size: .
cdr3_length: 14
j_call: TRBJ1-1
cdr3_nt: TGTGCCAGCTCACCACCAGGACAGGTGGCTGAAGCTTTCTTT
cdr3_aa: CASSPPGQVAEAFF

v_call: TRBV29-1
d_call: .
clone_size: .
cdr3_length: 12
j_call: TRBJ2-2
cdr3_nt: TGCAGCGTACGACAGAACACCGGGGAGCTGTTTTTT
cdr3_aa: CSVRQNTGELFF

v_call: TRBV11-2
d_call: TRBD2
clone_size: .
cdr3_length: 15
j_call: TRBJ2-2
cdr3_nt: TGTGCCAGCAGCTCCGCGGGGGGGCCTCACGGGGAGCTGTTTTTT
cdr3_aa: CASSSAGGPHGELFF

v_call: TRBV19
d_call: .
clone_size: .
cdr3_length: 15
j_call: TRBJ1-2
cdr3_nt: TGTGCCAGTAGTATTGAAGCGGGACACCGCTATGGCTACACCTTC
cdr3_aa: CASSIEAGHRYGYTF

v_call: TRBV28
d_call: TRBD2
clone_size: .
cdr3_length: 14
j_call: TRBJ2-4
cdr3_nt: TGTGCCAGCAGTTTAGGCGGGAGTTCAAACATTCAGTACTTC
cdr3_aa: CASSLGGSSNIQYF

v_call: TRBV18
d_call: .
clone_size: .
cdr3_length: 16
j_call: TRBJ1-6
cdr3_nt: TGTGCCAGCTCCCTGACAGGACCATCACCCGACTCACCCCTCCACTTT
cdr3_aa: CASSLTGPSPDSPLHF

v_call: TRBV7-9
d_call: .
clone_size: .
cdr3_length: 12
j_call: TRBJ2-5
cdr3_nt: TGTGCCAGCAGCTCAGCCACAGGGACCCAGTACTTC
cdr3_aa: CASSSATGTQYF

v_call: TRBV7-2
d_call: TRBD2
clone_size: once
cdr3_length: 17
j_call: TRBJ2-3
cdr3_nt: TGTGCCAGCAGCCCTCTGGGACTAGCGGATGGCACAGATACGCAGTATTTT
cdr3_aa: CASSPLGLADGTDTQYF

v_call: TRBV5-5
d_call: TRBD2
clone_size: .
cdr3_length: 15
j_call: TRBJ2-3
cdr3_nt: TGTGCCAGCATCCGCCGCGGGGGGGGGAGGGATACGCAGTATTTT
cdr3_aa: CASIRRGGGRDTQYF